The following is a TCR beta chain sequence with its context. Its specificity is unknown. These data come from a study of cytomegalovirus exposure and HLA in healthy donors. Study overall: Genetic ancestry analysis placed around four fifths of the 410 or so donors that were genotyped in the Caucasian-associated cluster.

13 Jbeta primers and 60 Vbeta primers were used for the PCR. Generated by immunoSEQ multiplex PCR, the TCRdb table keeps only in-frame clones and is missing some. This sample carries about 170,000 clones, around 80% of them seen once, and the ten largest clones take 0.65% to 0.85%. Study results and limitations: Sequencing had likely introduced a cluster of highly shared sequence variants as an artifact. Most TCR beta V segments were productive about 87% or about 30% of the time in an earlier analysis.

CDR1 is MDHEN and CDR2 is SYDVKM in the germline V gene. The CDR3 is 14 residues long. V dropped 6 bases and J dropped 3; count of bases not matched to a gene: 8. Source material: PBMCs. This TCR was recovered from a female donor in good health and CMV-seronegative. The chain employs TRBV28 and TRBJ2-7; 7 nucleotides match TRBD2. The CDR3 region has the DNA TGTGCCAGCAGACCCGCCGGACTAGTCTACGAGCAGTACTTC. This codes for CASRPAGLVYEQYF.